This is a list of T cell receptor beta chains from one sample in a study of memory CD4+ T cells and cytomegalovirus serostatus. The data were produced by immunoSEQ multiplex PCR, yet TCRdb's version contains in-frame clones alone and is incomplete. The sample holds about 100,000 clones, about four fifths seen once. The sequenced material came from memory CD4+ T cells from blood. The receptors come from an adult in good health and CMV-seropositive. CDR3s include the opening cysteine and the closing phenylalanine or tryptophan. The order of the fields is clone size, D gene, V gene, J gene, CDR3 DNA, CDR3 protein. A D gene is named only where the DNA matches it firmly. Some rows have no size entry. The others give once, few or many, or a class for an expanded clone.

clone_size: NA
d_call: NA
v_call: TRBV5-1
j_call: TRBJ2-6
cdr3_nt: TGCGCCAGCAGCCTACTGGGGTGGGGGGCCAACGTCCTGACTTTC
cdr3_aa: CASSLLGWGANVLTF

clone_size: NA
d_call: NA
v_call: TRBV5-1
j_call: TRBJ2-7
cdr3_nt: TGCGCCAGCAGCTTGGGGGCCCTACAGGGAGACGAGCAGTACTTC
cdr3_aa: CASSLGALQGDEQYF

clone_size: once
d_call: NA
v_call: TRBV7-9
j_call: TRBJ2-1
cdr3_nt: TGTGCCAGCAGCTTAGGGGGACCCCCAAGGGGGTTCTTC
cdr3_aa: CASSLGGPPRGFF

clone_size: NA
d_call: TRBD1
v_call: TRBV2
j_call: TRBJ1-4
cdr3_nt: TGTGCCAGCAGTGTAAGGGGACAGGGTCCGGAAAAACTGTTTTTT
cdr3_aa: CASSVRGQGPEKLFF

clone_size: NA
d_call: TRBD1
v_call: TRBV5-1
j_call: TRBJ1-2
cdr3_nt: TGCGCCAGCAGCTCCCTTGGACAGGGGGTAGAGGGCTACACCTTC
cdr3_aa: CASSSLGQGVEGYTF

clone_size: medium-sized
d_call: NA
v_call: TRBV30
j_call: TRBJ2-6
cdr3_nt: TGTGCCTGTTGGGACGGGTCTGGGGCCAACGTCCTGACTTTC
cdr3_aa: CACWDGSGANVLTF

clone_size: few
d_call: TRBD1
v_call: TRBV18
j_call: TRBJ2-3
cdr3_nt: TGTGCCAGCTCAACCGGACAGGGTCCGCCAGATACGCAGTATTTT
cdr3_aa: CASSTGQGPPDTQYF

clone_size: NA
d_call: NA
v_call: TRBV7-9
j_call: TRBJ2-3
cdr3_nt: TGTGCCAGCAGCCCCATGGGCGGGAGCACAGATACGCAGTATTTT
cdr3_aa: CASSPMGGSTDTQYF

clone_size: NA
d_call: TRBD2
v_call: TRBV11-2
j_call: TRBJ2-3
cdr3_nt: TGTGCCAGCAGCCTCGGACTAGCGGGAGCCACAGATACGCAGTATTTT
cdr3_aa: CASSLGLAGATDTQYF

clone_size: NA
d_call: NA
v_call: TRBV18
j_call: TRBJ2-7
cdr3_nt: TGTGCCAGCTCACCGTCCTGGGGCCACGAGCAGTACTTC
cdr3_aa: CASSPSWGHEQYF

clone_size: NA
d_call: NA
v_call: TRBV6-5
j_call: TRBJ2-1
cdr3_nt: TGTGCCAGCACCAGAGGAGGAGAGCAGTTCTTC
cdr3_aa: CASTRGGEQFF

clone_size: NA
d_call: TRBD1
v_call: TRBV5-4
j_call: TRBJ2-5
cdr3_nt: TGTGCCAGCAGGAGAGGACAGGCCTTACTAGAGACCCAGTACTTC
cdr3_aa: CASRRGQALLETQYF

clone_size: NA
d_call: TRBD2
v_call: TRBV29-1
j_call: TRBJ2-5
cdr3_nt: TGCAGCGTTGCTAGCGGGAGTGCGACCCAGTACTTC
cdr3_aa: CSVASGSATQYF

clone_size: NA
d_call: NA
v_call: TRBV25-1
j_call: TRBJ1-2
cdr3_nt: TGTGCCAGTTCACAGCACTATGGCTACACCTTC
cdr3_aa: CASSQHYGYTF

clone_size: few
d_call: NA
v_call: TRBV27
j_call: TRBJ1-1
cdr3_nt: TGTGCCAGCAGTTACAGGGTGAACACTGAAGCTTTCTTT
cdr3_aa: CASSYRVNTEAFF

clone_size: NA
d_call: TRBD2
v_call: TRBV19
j_call: TRBJ2-1
cdr3_nt: TGTGCCAGTAGCGGGGAGACTAGCGGCTACAATGAGCAGTTCTTC
cdr3_aa: CASSGETSGYNEQFF

clone_size: once
d_call: TRBD1
v_call: TRBV6-5
j_call: TRBJ2-7
cdr3_nt: TGTGCCAGCAGTTACCAGGGACAGGGGGCCTACGAGCAGTACTTC
cdr3_aa: CASSYQGQGAYEQYF

clone_size: NA
d_call: TRBD2
v_call: TRBV27
j_call: TRBJ2-1
cdr3_nt: TGTGCCAGCAGACAATGGACTAGCGGGAGGAACAATGAGCAGTTCTTC
cdr3_aa: CASRQWTSGRNNEQFF

clone_size: NA
d_call: NA
v_call: TRBV5-1
j_call: TRBJ1-1
cdr3_nt: TGCGCCAGCAGCTTGAGGGGGGTGAACACTGAAGCTTTCTTT
cdr3_aa: CASSLRGVNTEAFF

clone_size: NA
d_call: TRBD2
v_call: TRBV13
j_call: TRBJ2-5
cdr3_nt: TGTGCCAGCGCCCGCGGGGCGCCGGGAGGGACCCAGTACTTC
cdr3_aa: CASARGAPGGTQYF

clone_size: once
d_call: TRBD1
v_call: TRBV6-1
j_call: TRBJ2-1
cdr3_nt: TGTGCCAGCATGACAGGGGGGCGTGGGAATGAGCAGTTCTTC
cdr3_aa: CASMTGGRGNEQFF

clone_size: NA
d_call: NA
v_call: TRBV5-4
j_call: TRBJ2-7
cdr3_nt: TGTGCCAGCAGCTTGGGAAAGGACTACGAGCAGTACTTC
cdr3_aa: CASSLGKDYEQYF

clone_size: NA
d_call: NA
v_call: TRBV27
j_call: TRBJ1-2
cdr3_nt: TGTGCCAGCAGTTTTTCGTTAAGAGCTAACTATGGCTACACCTTC
cdr3_aa: CASSFSLRANYGYTF

clone_size: NA
d_call: TRBD1
v_call: TRBV9
j_call: TRBJ1-3
cdr3_nt: TGTGCCAGCAGCGTGGGAGGGGGCGGACAGGGGGCATCGGGAAACACCATATATTTT
cdr3_aa: CASSVGGGGQGASGNTIYF

clone_size: NA
d_call: NA
v_call: TRBV6-1
j_call: TRBJ2-7
cdr3_nt: TGTGCCAGCAGGGCATGGGACTCATCCTACGAGCAGTACTTC
cdr3_aa: CASRAWDSSYEQYF

clone_size: NA
d_call: NA
v_call: TRBV5-3
j_call: TRBJ2-4
cdr3_nt: TGTGCCAGAAGCTGCGCGGGGGCGCTTAACATTCAGTACTTC
cdr3_aa: CARSCAGALNIQYF

clone_size: NA
d_call: NA
v_call: TRBV6-6
j_call: TRBJ1-4
cdr3_nt: TGTGCCAGCAGCCCAGGGGTAGGGGAACTGTTTTTT
cdr3_aa: CASSPGVGELFF

clone_size: NA
d_call: NA
v_call: TRBV19
j_call: TRBJ2-7
cdr3_nt: TGTGCCAGTAGTATAGCTCCTTGGGACTCTGGACCCATCTACGAGCAGTACTTC
cdr3_aa: CASSIAPWDSGPIYEQYF

clone_size: once
d_call: NA
v_call: TRBV27
j_call: TRBJ2-7
cdr3_nt: TGTGCCAGCAGTTTTTCCCCATCCTACGAGCAGTACTTC
cdr3_aa: CASSFSPSYEQYF

clone_size: few
d_call: NA
v_call: TRBV7-3
j_call: TRBJ2-7
cdr3_nt: TGTGCCAGCAGCTTTTCACGGCGGGATCTCTGCGAGCAGTACTTC
cdr3_aa: CASSFSRRDLCEQYF

clone_size: NA
d_call: NA
v_call: TRBV28
j_call: TRBJ1-5
cdr3_nt: TGTGCCAGCAGTTTACTGGGGATTCGGTATCAGCCCCAGCATTTT
cdr3_aa: CASSLLGIRYQPQHF

clone_size: NA
d_call: TRBD1
v_call: TRBV18
j_call: TRBJ2-7
cdr3_nt: TGTGCCAGCTCACTCAATCAGGACAGGTGGAAGCAGTACTTC
cdr3_aa: CASSLNQDRWKQYF

clone_size: NA
d_call: TRBD2
v_call: TRBV9
j_call: TRBJ2-1
cdr3_nt: TGTGCCAGCAGCGTAGCTAGCGGGACATACAATGAGCAGTTCTTC
cdr3_aa: CASSVASGTYNEQFF

clone_size: NA
d_call: TRBD1
v_call: TRBV5-1
j_call: TRBJ2-3
cdr3_nt: TGCGCCAGCAGCTTCAACAGGGGGCAAATCACAGATACGCAGTATTTT
cdr3_aa: CASSFNRGQITDTQYF

clone_size: NA
d_call: TRBD1
v_call: TRBV6-1
j_call: TRBJ2-7
cdr3_nt: TGTGCCAGCAGTGTTTCCGGGACAGAGGACCTCTACGAGCAGTACTTC
cdr3_aa: CASSVSGTEDLYEQYF

clone_size: NA
d_call: TRBD1
v_call: TRBV9
j_call: TRBJ1-2
cdr3_nt: TGTGCCAGCAGCGCTCGGGACAGCTTCTATGGCTACACCTTC
cdr3_aa: CASSARDSFYGYTF

clone_size: NA
d_call: NA
v_call: TRBV9
j_call: TRBJ1-1
cdr3_nt: TGTGCCAGCAGCGCCCAGAGCAGGGGGAACACTGAAGCTTTCTTT
cdr3_aa: CASSAQSRGNTEAFF

clone_size: NA
d_call: TRBD2
v_call: TRBV4-2
j_call: TRBJ2-7
cdr3_nt: TGTGCCAGCAGCCAAGAACTAGCGGGAGGGGGATCCTACGAGCAGTACTTC
cdr3_aa: CASSQELAGGGSYEQYF

clone_size: NA
d_call: NA
v_call: TRBV5-6
j_call: TRBJ1-5
cdr3_nt: TGTGCCAGCAGCTTGGGGAACCTTAATCAGCCCCAGCATTTT
cdr3_aa: CASSLGNLNQPQHF